This entry concerns a single T cell receptor beta chain. Germline V gene data show CDR1 as SGHTA and CDR2 as FQGTGA. This CDR3 contains 16 residues. V shed 1 base and J 2 bases; nucleotides not matched to a gene: 6. This entry is derived from a study of blood T cell repertoires in COVID-19. Study at large: Whether acute or convalescent, the COVID-19 samples came from the United States, Italy and Spain. Sources were T cells, B-cell-depleted T cells, or PBMCs; the material itself was cDNA or gDNA.

Source study methods: Researchers report that nucleated cell counts were estimated from reference gene primer amplification. Produced via immunoSEQ multiplex PCR; TCRdb's table is partial and in-frame only. That table is the source of V, J and clone size, and D and trimming were worked out from the DNA. Of some 70,000 clones in the sample, around 93% were seen once. J is TRBJ2-3 and V is TRBV7-3; 7 positions match TRBD2. The sequence was obtained from a human donor in a cohort sampled during active COVID-19. The sequencing sample was made of peripheral blood. The CDR3 sequence: CASSLNAGVTTDTQYF. For the CDR3, the DNA is TGTGCCAGCAGCTTAAATGCGGGAGTAACCACAGATACGCAGTATTTT.